What follows are 14 T cell receptor beta chains derived from one specimen sequenced in a study of blood T cell repertoires in COVID-19. Only in-frame clones appear in the TCRdb table, and some are missing; sequencing was by immunoSEQ multiplex PCR. Of 80,000 to 90,000 clones in the sample, about 85% were seen once. The sequencing input was peripheral blood. The receptors shown here come from a woman aged 70-85 years with acute or convalescent COVID-19.

The chain joins TRBV5-4 to TRBJ2-1, with TRBD2 identical over 8 bases. J lost 8 bases, V lost 0 bases, and 10 bases had no gene match. The germline gives CDR1 SGHNT, CDR2 YYREEE (reference sequence). The CDR3 runs to 16 residues. The CDR3 sequence: CASSLAGGGGGDEQFF. DNA of the CDR3: TGTGCCAGCAGCTTGGCCGGGGGGGGAGGCGGGGATGAGCAGTTCTTC.

The chain recombines TRBV5-4 with TRBJ1-2; unclear D gene. V dropped 1 base and J dropped 4 bases, with 5 bases sitting between them. This CDR3 region has 12 residues. The germline gives CDR1 SGHNT, CDR2 YYREEE (reference sequence). CDR3 amino acids: CASSLSGYGYTF. The DNA of the CDR3 is TGTGCCAGCAGCTTGTCGGGCTATGGCTACACCTTC. The full variable domain, with the rest looked up from reference TRBV5-4 and TRBJ1-2, is ETGVTQSPTHLIKTRGQQVTLRCSSQSGHNTVSWYQQALGQGPQFIFQYYREEENGRGNFPPRFSGLQFPNYSSELNVNALELDDSALYLCASSLSGYGYTFGSGTRLTVV.

This chain connects TRBV5-4 to TRBJ2-2, with D maybe TRBD1 (5 bases). V was trimmed by 5 bases and J by 6 bases, leaving 11 bases between them. CDR3 length: 13 residues. CDR1 and CDR2 (germline): SGHNT, YYREEE (reference sequence). CDR3 amino acids: CASSRAGPGELFF. The CDR3 DNA reads as TGTGCCAGCAGTCGTGCAGGGCCCGGGGAGCTGTTTTTT.

In this sample, this clone turned up a few times. This CDR3 reads CASSQDLRGSVQYYGYTF. The CDR3 DNA reads as TGTGCCAGCAGCCAAGATTTAAGAGGTTCGGTCCAGTACTATGGCTACACCTTC. This chain connects TRBV3-1 (or the pseudogene TRBV3-2) to TRBJ1-2; D unresolved. This CDR3 has 18 residues. V was pared by 0 bases and J by 3 bases, with 20 bases between. CDR1 is LGHDT and CDR2 is YNNKEL in the germline V gene (reference sequence).

The V call is TRBV7-9, the J call TRBJ1-1; D perhaps matches TRBD1 (5 bases). CDR3 length: 15 residues. CDR1 and CDR2 (germline): SEHNR, FQNEAQ (reference sequence). The germline V and J ends were trimmed by 2 bases and 6 bases, with 16 bases remaining between them. CDR3 protein: CASSLPSGGVPEAFF. In DNA form, the CDR3 reads TGTGCCAGCAGCTTACCGTCCGGGGGGGTCCCTGAAGCTTTCTTT.

The chain joins TRBV30 to TRBJ1-2; tentative D call: TRBD1 (5 bases). There are 15 residues in the CDR3. The V end was cut by 1 base, the J end by 4 bases, with 16 bases between. Germline V CDR1 and CDR2: GTSNPN, SVGIG (reference sequence). The CDR3 nucleotides read TGTGCCTGGAGTGCCCCTCGGGGGGACTCCTATGGCTACACCTTC. It codes for CAWSAPRGDSYGYTF.

The chain recombines TRBV2 with TRBJ2-2; D possibly corresponds to TRBD1 (6 bases). The V gene's germline CDR1 is SNHLY and CDR2 FYNNEI. The CDR3 consists of 18 residues. Trimming took 1 base from V and 0 from J, leaving 15 bases between them. The CDR3 DNA sequence: TGTGCCAGCAGTGAAGAAGGGTCAGGGGCTACGAACACCGGGGAGCTGTTTTTT. As protein: CASSEEGSGATNTGELFF.

V gene TRBV6-5 combines with J gene TRBJ1-1; D may be TRBD1 (5 bases). The germline V gene encodes CDR1 MNHEY and CDR2 SVGAGI. CDR3 length: 14 residues. Between the trimmed V and J ends, which lost 6 bases and 4 bases, there was a span of 15 bases. The CDR3 sequence: CASRRSGTPTEAFF. In DNA form, the CDR3 reads TGTGCCAGCAGACGATCCGGGACTCCCACTGAAGCTTTCTTT.

This rearrangement joins TRBV28 to TRBJ1-1; no clear D. The germline CDR1 and CDR2 sequences are MDHEN and SYDVKM. The CDR3 is made up of 12 amino acids. V lost 1 base, J lost 3 bases, and 3 bases lay in between. CDR3 DNA sequence: TGTGCCAGCAGTTTATCTTACACTGAAGCTTTCTTT. Translation gives CASSLSYTEAFF.

This clone has a handful of counts. The V and J genes are TRBV5-1 and TRBJ1-2, with D possibly being TRBD1 (6 bases). The V gene lost 4 bases and the J gene lost 1 base, with 11 bases spanning the gap. The CDR3 is 14 residues long. The V gene's germline CDR1 is SGHRS and CDR2 YFSETQ. The CDR3 region is CASSEDSLNYGYTF. CDR3 in DNA: TGCGCCAGCAGCGAGGACAGCCTTAACTATGGCTACACCTTC.

The rearrangement joins TRBV30 to TRBJ1-3, with D possibly TRBD1 on 5 matching bases. Per germline, CDR1 GTSNPN and CDR2 SVGIG (reference sequence). This CDR3 is built from 11 residues. The germline V and J ends were trimmed by 3 bases and 8 bases, with 8 bases remaining between them. The DNA of the CDR3 is TGTGCCTGGAGGGGGGGGTACACCATATATTTT. It is translated as CAWRGGYTIYF.

This clone has just a few counts. The CDR3 spells CASSLDENQPQHF. DNA for the CDR3: TGCGCCAGCAGCTTGGACGAGAATCAGCCCCAGCATTTT. The chain recombines TRBV5-1 with TRBJ1-5; D unclear. V lost 0 bases and J 4 bases, leaving 5 bases between the germline ends. The CDR3 is made up of 13 amino acids. From germline, CDR1 is SGHRS and CDR2 YFSETQ.

The rearrangement joins TRBV11-3 to TRBJ2-7; no definite D call. The germline V and J ends were trimmed by 1 base and 2 bases, with 6 bases remaining between them. Per the germline V gene, CDR1 is SGHNT and CDR2 is YENEEA. CDR3 length equals 13 residues. Here the CDR3 DNA reads TGTGCCAGCAGCTTAGTAGGAGCCTACGAGCAGTACTTC. Encoded protein: CASSLVGAYEQYF.

The rearrangement uses TRBV27 and TRBJ1-2, with 8 bases aligning to TRBD1. Germline assignment: CDR1 MNHEY and CDR2 SMNVEV (reference sequence). With 5 bases clipped from V and 2 bases from J, the junction kept 7 bases outside the gene matches. The CDR3 covers 15 residues. CDR3 in amino acids: CASSPGQGINYGYTF. The CDR3 nucleotides read TGTGCCAGCAGTCCCGGACAGGGAATAAACTATGGCTACACCTTC.